This is a list of T cell receptor beta chains from one sample in a study of T-cell memory formation after mild COVID-19. Each CDR3 protein gets one entry after TCRdb re-called the 5' RACE reads with MiXCR. The sample consists of roughly 550,000 distinct CDR3 sequences, roughly 20% of them appearing once. Sequenced sample: PBMCs or a T cell subset sorted from them (not recorded which). These receptors came from an adult woman who had mild COVID-19 (a few samples of this study predate the infection). Cell type and time point are not known. Both conserved end residues are part of each CDR3. D genes are given only for firm matches. Only some rows state a clone size, as once, few, many or a class for expanded clones.

TRBV11-2,.,.,TRBJ1-1,TGTGCCAGCAGCTCAAATCCAGGGGCCACTGAAGCTTTCTTT,CASSSNPGATEAFF
TRBV7-2,TRBD2,.,TRBJ2-1,TGTGCCAGCAGGACAAGACTAGCGGGTTCCTACAATGAGCAGTTCTTC,CASRTRLAGSYNEQFF
TRBV7-2,TRBD1,.,TRBJ2-7,TGTGCCAGCAGCTTAGGGGACAGGCAGTACTTC,CASSLGDRQYF
TRBV5-4,.,once,TRBJ2-6,TGTGCCAGCAGCTTTGACCGGGTTTATCGCTCTGGGGCCAACGTCCTGACTTTC,CASSFDRVYRSGANVLTF
TRBV4-2,TRBD2,.,TRBJ2-7,TGTGCCAGCAGCCAACAGGCGGGAGGTGCCTACGAGCAGTACTTC,CASSQQAGGAYEQYF
TRBV10-3,.,.,TRBJ2-7,TGTGCGGGGGGGCAGGGAAGTGTGTACGAGCAGTACTTC,CAGGQGSVYEQYF
TRBV3-1,.,.,TRBJ2-3,TGTGCCAGCAGCCATTTCACAGATACGCAGTATTTT,CASSHFTDTQYF
TRBV7-8,TRBD2,.,TRBJ2-1,TGTGCCAGCAGCCCTGGACTAGCGATCGATGAGCAGTTCTTC,CASSPGLAIDEQFF
TRBV30,.,.,TRBJ1-1,TGTGCCTGGAGTGTCGATAGGCCCCTCACTGAAGCTTTCTTT,CAWSVDRPLTEAFF
TRBV3-1,.,.,TRBJ2-1,TGTGCCAGCAGCGCCGGACAGCCCGATGAGCAGTTCTTC,CASSAGQPDEQFF
TRBV4-2,.,.,TRBJ2-6,TGTGCCAGCGGGGGACGGACTGGGGCCAACGTCCTGACTTTC,CASGGRTGANVLTF
TRBV3-1,.,few,TRBJ2-1,TGTGCCAGCAGCCAAGATCAGGGGTACAATGAGCAGTTCTTC,CASSQDQGYNEQFF
TRBV15,.,.,TRBJ2-1,TGTGCCACCAGCAGAGTATGGGAGCAGTTCTTC,CATSRVWEQFF
TRBV15,.,.,TRBJ2-4,TGTGCCACCAGCAGAGTCCCGGGACAAGGGACCTTC,CATSRVPGQGTF
TRBV7-8,.,.,TRBJ1-5,TGTGCCAGCAGCTTAGGTTGGCTAGGGGGCAATCAGCCCCAGCATTTT,CASSLGWLGGNQPQHF
TRBV7-9,.,few,TRBJ2-7,TGTGCCAGCAACCCCCCGGGGCACCCGCTTCCCTACGAGCAGTACTTC,CASNPPGHPLPYEQYF
TRBV12-3/TRBV12-4,.,.,TRBJ1-5,TGTGCCAGCAGTTTTCCAGGGGCCCAGCCCCAGCATTTT,CASSFPGAQPQHF
TRBV5-1,TRBD1,few,TRBJ2-3,TGCGCCAGCAGCTCACACAGGGGTCCCCTCACAGATACGCAGTATTTT,CASSSHRGPLTDTQYF
TRBV11-2,.,.,TRBJ2-3,TGTGCCACCCAGAGGGTAGGGTTCACAGATACGCAGTATTTT,CATQRVGFTDTQYF
TRBV27,.,.,TRBJ2-3,TGTGCCAGCAGTCCCCGGACGAGCGGTGTGTGGACAGATACGCAGTATTTT,CASSPRTSGVWTDTQYF
TRBV6-5,.,few,TRBJ1-4,TGTGCCAGTAGATTTCCGGGAAATGAAAAACTGTTTTTT,CASRFPGNEKLFF
TRBV7-6,.,few,TRBJ2-3,TGTGCCAGCAGCCCCCAGGCGGCAACTAGCACAGATACGCAGTATTTT,CASSPQAATSTDTQYF
TRBV7-9,.,.,TRBJ2-6,TGTGCCAGCAGCCCCGGATCTTACTCTGGGGCCAACGTCCTGACTTTC,CASSPGSYSGANVLTF
TRBV4-2,TRBD2,few,TRBJ2-3,TGTGCCAGCAGCGTCCGCCCCGCCGGGACTAGCGGCAGCACAGATACGCAGTATTTT,CASSVRPAGTSGSTDTQYF
TRBV7-2,.,.,TRBJ2-6,TGTGCCAGCAGCCTAAAAAGCCCTGGGGCCAACGTCCTGACTTTC,CASSLKSPGANVLTF
TRBV20-1,TRBD2,few,TRBJ2-1,TGCAGTGCTTTTAGCGGGGGGTTCAATGAGCAGTTCTTC,CSAFSGGFNEQFF
TRBV3-1,.,.,TRBJ2-6,TGTGCCAGCAGCCACGGTCGGCTTAGCTCTGGGGCCAACGTCCTGACTTTC,CASSHGRLSSGANVLTF
TRBV6-2/TRBV6-3,.,few,TRBJ2-1,TGTGCCAGCAGTACAGCGGACCATGAGCAGTTCTTC,CASSTADHEQFF